This T cell receptor (beta chain) was identified in a study of cytomegalovirus exposure and HLA in healthy donors. It was with 60 Vbeta and 13 Jbeta primers that the PCR ran. Assay: immunoSEQ multiplex PCR; the TCRdb copy retains only in-frame clones and omits some. The top ten clones hold less than 0.85% of a sample with under 200,000 clones, approximately 78% of them seen once. The germline gives CDR1 LGHNT, CDR2 FRNRAP. The CDR3 contains 16 residues. Deletions cut 7 bases from V and 0 bases from J, with 16 bases between. Study outcomes and limitations: Follow-up analysis later connected one missense variant in DCLRE1C with trimming of TCR beta V- and J-genes. It was taken for granted in presence/absence analyses that sequencing depth across donors was roughly uniform.

In regard to this clone: Its antigen remains unidentified.

The specimen was PBMCs. The sequence derives from a woman aged 18-29 years in good health and CMV-seronegative. The rearrangement uses TRBV12-5 and TRBJ2-1; weak D call: TRBD1 (5 bases). In nucleotides, the CDR3 is TGTGCTAGTGTCGACAGCCCCTCGAGCTCCTACAATGAGCAGTTCTTC. This encodes CASVDSPSSSYNEQFF.